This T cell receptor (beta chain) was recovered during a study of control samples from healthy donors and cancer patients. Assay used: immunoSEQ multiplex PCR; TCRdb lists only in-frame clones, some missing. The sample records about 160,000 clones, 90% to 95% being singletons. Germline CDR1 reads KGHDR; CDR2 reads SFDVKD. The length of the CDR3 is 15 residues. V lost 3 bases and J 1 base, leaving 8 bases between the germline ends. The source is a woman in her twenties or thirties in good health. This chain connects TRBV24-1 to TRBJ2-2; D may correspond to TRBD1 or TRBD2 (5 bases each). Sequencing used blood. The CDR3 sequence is CATSDPGRNTGELFF. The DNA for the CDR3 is TGTGCCACCAGTGATCCGGGACGGAACACCGGGGAGCTGTTTTTT.